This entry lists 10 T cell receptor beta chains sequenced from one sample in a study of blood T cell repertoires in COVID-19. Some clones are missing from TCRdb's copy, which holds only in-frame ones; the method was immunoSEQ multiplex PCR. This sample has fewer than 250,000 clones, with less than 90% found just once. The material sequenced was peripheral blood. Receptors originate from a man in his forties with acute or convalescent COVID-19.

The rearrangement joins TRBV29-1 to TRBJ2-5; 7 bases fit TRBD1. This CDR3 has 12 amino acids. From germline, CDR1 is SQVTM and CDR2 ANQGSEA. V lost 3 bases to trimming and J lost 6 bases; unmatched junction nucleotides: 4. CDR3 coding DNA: TGCAGCGTTGACCCAGGGGGTCAGACCCAGTACTTC. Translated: CSVDPGGQTQYF. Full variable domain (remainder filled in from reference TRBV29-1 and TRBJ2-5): SAVISQKPSRDICQRGTSLTIQCQVDSQVTMMFWYRQQPGQSLTLIATANQGSEATYESGFVIDKFPISRPNLTFSTLTVSNMSPEDSSIYLCSVDPGGQTQYFGPGTRLLVL.

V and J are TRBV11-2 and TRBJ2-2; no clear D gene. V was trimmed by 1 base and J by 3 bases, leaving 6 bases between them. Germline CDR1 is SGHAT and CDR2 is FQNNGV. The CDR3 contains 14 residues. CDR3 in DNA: TGTGCCAGCAGCTTAGTAGCTTACACCGGGGAGCTGTTTTTT. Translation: CASSLVAYTGELFF.

The CDR3 DNA follows: TGTGCCAGTACCAGGGGGAGTAGCTCCTACGAGCAGTACTTC. It translates to CASTRGSSSYEQYF. The V gene is TRBV19, the J gene TRBJ2-7, with TRBD1 identical over 7 bases. V was clipped by 7 bases and J by 0 bases; unmatched bases: 6. The CDR3 is 14 amino acids. The V gene's germline CDR1 is LNHDA and CDR2 SQIVND (reference sequence). The full variable domain, rest sourced from reference TRBV19 and TRBJ2-7, is DGGITQSPKYLFRKEGQNVTLSCEQNLNHDAMYWYRQDPGQGLRLIYYSQIVNDFQKGDIAEGYSVSREKKESFPLTVTSAQKNPTAFYLCASTRGSSSYEQYFGPGTRLTVT.

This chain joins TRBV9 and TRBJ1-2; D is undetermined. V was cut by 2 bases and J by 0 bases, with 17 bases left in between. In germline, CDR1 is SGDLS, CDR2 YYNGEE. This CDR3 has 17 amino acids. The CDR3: CASSVNDMSWANYGYTF. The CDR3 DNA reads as TGTGCCAGCAGCGTCAACGACATGAGTTGGGCTAACTATGGCTACACCTTC.

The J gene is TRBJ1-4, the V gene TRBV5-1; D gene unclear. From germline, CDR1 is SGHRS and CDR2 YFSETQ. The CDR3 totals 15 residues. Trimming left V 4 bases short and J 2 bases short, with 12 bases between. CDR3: CASSPLGSTNEKLFF. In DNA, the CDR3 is TGCGCCAGCAGCCCCTTAGGGAGCACTAATGAAAAACTGTTTTTT.

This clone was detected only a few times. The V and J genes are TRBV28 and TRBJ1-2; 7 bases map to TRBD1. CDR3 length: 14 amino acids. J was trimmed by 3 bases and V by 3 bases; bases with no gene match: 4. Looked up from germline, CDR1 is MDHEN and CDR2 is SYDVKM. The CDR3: CASSFAGGHYGYTF. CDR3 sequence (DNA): TGTGCCAGCAGTTTTGCAGGGGGACACTATGGCTACACCTTC.

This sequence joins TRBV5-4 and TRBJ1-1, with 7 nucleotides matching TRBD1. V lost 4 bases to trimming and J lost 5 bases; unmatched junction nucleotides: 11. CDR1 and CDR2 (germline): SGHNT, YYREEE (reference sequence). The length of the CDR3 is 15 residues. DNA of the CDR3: TGTGCCAGCAGCCCCGACAGGGCGAGGAGGACTGAAGCTTTCTTT. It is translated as CASSPDRARRTEAFF.

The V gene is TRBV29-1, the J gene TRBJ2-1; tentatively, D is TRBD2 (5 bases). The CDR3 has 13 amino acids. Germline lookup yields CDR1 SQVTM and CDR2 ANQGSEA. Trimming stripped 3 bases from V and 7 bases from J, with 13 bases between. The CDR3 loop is CSVEAGRGNEQFF. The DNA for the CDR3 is TGCAGCGTTGAGGCGGGCCGAGGAAATGAGCAGTTCTTC.

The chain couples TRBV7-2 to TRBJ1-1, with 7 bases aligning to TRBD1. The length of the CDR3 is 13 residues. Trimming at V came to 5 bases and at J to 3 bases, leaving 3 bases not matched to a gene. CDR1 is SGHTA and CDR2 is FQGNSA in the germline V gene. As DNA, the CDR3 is TGTGCCAGCAGCCTAACAGGGGACACTGAAGCTTTCTTT. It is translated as CASSLTGDTEAFF. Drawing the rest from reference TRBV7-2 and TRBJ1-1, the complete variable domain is GAGVSQSPSNKVTEKGKDVELRCDPISGHTALYWYRQSLGQGLEFLIYFQGNSAPDKSGLPSDRFSAERTGGSVSTLTIQRTQQEDSAVYLCASSLTGDTEAFFGQGTRLTVV.

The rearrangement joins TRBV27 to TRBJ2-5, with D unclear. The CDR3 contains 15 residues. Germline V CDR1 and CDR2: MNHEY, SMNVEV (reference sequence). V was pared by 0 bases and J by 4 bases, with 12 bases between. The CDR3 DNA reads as TGTGCCAGCAGTTTATCGCAGCGAGTCTCAGAGACCCAGTACTTC. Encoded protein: CASSLSQRVSETQYF.